This T cell receptor beta chain was captured by sequencing in a study of blood T cell repertoires in COVID-19. Turning to the study itself: Samples representing acute and convalescent COVID-19 were sourced from the United States, Italy and Spain. Sources were T cells, B-cell-depleted T cells, or PBMCs; the material itself was cDNA or gDNA.

Original data processing: The assay estimated nucleated cells by amplifying reference gene primers. The method was immunoSEQ multiplex PCR; TCRdb's version includes in-frame clones alone and lacks a portion of them. Clonal size and the V and J genes are those of that table, whereas D and trimming came from the DNA. The profile shows over 250,000 clones, about nine tenths of them singletons. Material: peripheral blood. This receptor was identified in a woman between 40 and 55 years old who had recovered from COVID-19.

The CDR3 is CASSAGTGVRFYEQYF. Written as DNA, the CDR3 is TGTGCCAGCAGCGCCGGGACAGGCGTTCGTTTCTACGAGCAGTACTTC. The rearrangement links TRBV5-6 to TRBJ2-7, with TRBD1 matching over 8 bases. CDR1 SGHDT and CDR2 YYEEEE come from the germline V gene. The CDR3 length is 16 residues. J lost 3 bases, V lost 4 bases, and 12 bases had no gene match. Drawing the rest from reference TRBV5-6 and TRBJ2-7, the complete variable domain is DAGVTQSPTHLIKTRGQQVTLRCSPKSGHDTVSWYQQALGQGPQFIFQYYEEEERQRGNFPDRFSGHQFPNYSSELNVNALLLGDSALYLCASSAGTGVRFYEQYFGPGTRLTVT.